These T cell receptor beta chains were read from a single sample in a study of cytomegalovirus exposure and HLA in healthy donors. Method: immunoSEQ multiplex PCR; TCRdb's copy keeps in-frame clones and lacks some. Found here are around 170,000 clones, around 81% of them singletons; the top ten hold around 6%. The sample taken for sequencing was PBMCs. These receptors came from a man aged 40-55 years in good health and CMV-seronegative. Each CDR3 is given without its conserved first and last residue.

cdr3_length j_call v_call cdr3_aa
13 TRBJ2-5 TRBV9 ASSASPESQETQY
11 TRBJ2-5 TRBV5-6 ASSPTRGETQY
14 TRBJ1-2 TRBV2 ASRGQAGQGPPGYT
12 TRBJ2-7 TRBV6-5 ASSYRDRGYEQY
14 TRBJ2-7 TRBV2 ASSEGEGTGGYEQY
12 TRBJ2-7 TRBV4-3 ASSQASIGGEQY
12 TRBJ2-1 TRBV6-1 ASSGRGQMNEQF
13 TRBJ2-7 TRBV5-6 ASSLVRDRGSEQY
10 TRBJ2-1 TRBV11-2 ASSWGGLEQF
14 TRBJ1-1 TRBV19 ASSIGSDRIWTEAF
11 TRBJ1-1 TRBV11-3 ASSQVGGTEAF
13 TRBJ2-7 TRBV10-2 ASSGASGVSYEQY
13 TRBJ1-3 TRBV5-1 ASSLGGSQGNTIY
10 TRBJ1-1 TRBV6-1 ASSGGGLGAF
11 TRBJ2-7 TRBV5-4 ASSFMGGDEQY
13 TRBJ2-7 TRBV5-1 ASSWNNREIDEQY